Below are 9 T cell receptor beta chains sequenced from a single sample in a study of cytomegalovirus exposure and HLA in healthy donors (dated by TCRdb to 2015 to 2018). The method was the immunoSEQ multiplex PCR assay. A mixture of 60 forward primers for TCR Vbeta segments and 13 reverse primers for TCR Jbeta segments was used in the multiplex PCR. Here the immuneACCESS table is served through TCRdb, limited to in-frame sequences with V and J called. Missing clones are a known gap in these copies; in checked studies unresolved V genes cover under half, and the rest lacks a known reason. The sample yields 150,000 to 200,000 clones; more than 60% were counted once. The ten largest account for 2% to 3% of the sample. The sequenced material came from PBMCs. These receptors were obtained from a human donor in good health.

V is TRBV19 and J is TRBJ2-3, with TRBD2 matching 8 bases. The V segment lost 3 bases and the J segment 6 bases; nucleotides outside the gene matches: 11. Germline V gene lookup returns CDR1 LNHDA and CDR2 SQIVND (reference sequence). The CDR3 extends over 16 amino acids. CDR3 loop: CASSILGGGSSDTQYF. The CDR3 DNA reads as TGTGCCAGTAGTATCCTGGGCGGGGGGTCCTCTGATACGCAGTATTTT.

The chain recombines TRBV7-3 with TRBJ2-1; 7 positions agree with TRBD1. The CDR3 is 13 residues long. Germline V lookup: CDR1 SGHTA, CDR2 FQGTGA. After removal of 4 bases from V and 4 bases from J, the junction contained 1 base not matched to a gene. CDR3 coding DNA: TGTGCCAGCAGCTGGGGACAGTACAATGAGCAGTTCTTC. Protein sequence: CASSWGQYNEQFF.

This chain links TRBV6-1 with TRBJ2-3; 7 bases align to TRBD2. V lost 3 bases, J lost 5 bases, and 8 bases stayed unmatched. CDR1 is MNHNS and CDR2 is SASEGT in the germline V gene. This CDR3 is built from 15 residues. The CDR3 nucleotides read TGTGCCAGCAGTGACTTGGGGAGGGCGGGAGATACGCAGTATTTT. Amino acids: CASSDLGRAGDTQYF.

This clone was detected only a few times. This chain connects TRBV7-8 to TRBJ1-1, with 7 bases that match TRBD1. Per germline, CDR1 SGHVS and CDR2 FQNEAQ. J gave up 4 bases and V 0 bases, and 2 bases lay outside the gene matches. This CDR3 spans 14 amino acids. CDR3 nucleotide sequence: TGTGCCAGCAGCTTAGCGACAGGGATCACTGAAGCTTTCTTT. It encodes CASSLATGITEAFF.

The chain's CDR3 is CASSVAGDRGLETQYF. Here the CDR3 DNA reads TGTGCCAGCAGCGTAGCTGGGGACAGGGGGCTCGAGACCCAGTACTTC. The chain has TRBV9 and TRBJ2-5; 12 bases match TRBD1. Germline V CDR1 and CDR2: SGDLS, YYNGEE. CDR3 length: 16 amino acids. The junction had 5 bases not matched to a gene; V was cut back by 0 bases and J by 5 bases.

V is TRBV4-2 and J is TRBJ1-1, with D perhaps matching TRBD1 (5 bases). The V and J ends lost 1 base and 6 bases respectively, with 9 bases between them. CDR1 is LGHNA, CDR2 YNFKEQ, per germline. This CDR3 is 13 amino acids long. The chain's CDR3 is CASSQVAGPEAFF. Written as DNA, the CDR3 is TGTGCCAGCAGCCAAGTCGCAGGGCCTGAAGCTTTCTTT.

The chain combines TRBV6-6 with TRBJ2-7, with TRBD2 matching 8 bases. Germline V gene sequence: CDR1 MNHNY, CDR2 SVGAGI (reference sequence). The CDR3 extends over 13 amino acids. V gave up 8 bases and J gave up 3 bases; unmatched junction bases: 6. This CDR3 is CASSGGWGYEQYF. DNA for the CDR3: TGTGCCAGCTCGGGGGGGTGGGGCTACGAGCAGTACTTC.

The chain is built from TRBV7-8 and TRBJ1-3, with TRBD1 matching 10 bases. There are 15 residues in the CDR3. Germline V gene data show CDR1 as SGHVS and CDR2 as FQNEAQ. V was pared by 4 bases and J by 5 bases, with 5 bases of the junction left unmatched. CDR3 sequence reads: CASSWPGQGRNTIYF. The CDR3, as DNA: TGTGCCAGCAGCTGGCCGGGACAGGGGAGAAACACCATATATTTT.

The chain couples TRBV19 to TRBJ1-4; D is ambiguous. CDR1 LNHDA and CDR2 SQIVND come from the germline V gene (reference sequence). The CDR3 is 16 amino acids. V was cut by 1 base and J by 3 bases, with 12 bases left in between. The chain's CDR3 is CASSIARFRANEKLFF. CDR3 bases: TGTGCCAGTAGTATAGCCCGGTTTCGGGCTAATGAAAAACTGTTTTTT.